A single sample is the source of the 31 T cell receptor beta chains below, sequenced in a study of T cells in Graves' hyperthyroidism and ophthalmopathy. The source material, RNA transcripts, was used to amplify TCR beta CDR3 regions. Carried out on the TCR CDR3, a first-round RT-PCR used the HTBI primer set. TCRdb called the multiplex PCR reads again in MiXCR, with one record for every CDR3 protein. The table shows about 380,000 distinct CDR3 sequences, with roughly 18% occurring only once. Sequencing input: blood. These receptors were obtained from a man aged 18 to 30 with Graves' ophthalmopathy.

This clonotype was found many times. This sequence joins TRBV7-9 and TRBJ2-7; D gene unclear. The V end was cut by 1 base, the J end by 1 base, with 8 bases between. CDR1 and CDR2 from the germline V gene are SEHNR and FQNEAQ (reference sequence). The length of the CDR3 is 14 residues. The CDR3 DNA reads as TGTGCCAGCAGCTTAGGGCAGGTATCCTACGAGCAGTACTTC. Translated: CASSLGQVSYEQYF.

This clonotype was seen only a few times. Given a much more abundant clone one base away, this may be a read error. The chain carries TRBV28 and TRBJ2-1, with a possible D match to TRBD2 (6 bases). CDR1 and CDR2 from the germline V gene are MDHEN and SYDVKM. The CDR3 loop spans 14 amino acids. The CDR3 here is CVSSEGLDYNEQFF. CDR3 coding DNA: TGTGTCAGCAGTGAGGGACTGGATTACAATGAGCAGTTCTTC.

This clonotype was picked up many times. This sequence joins TRBV11-2 and TRBJ2-5; D might be TRBD1 (6 bases). The CDR3 extends over 15 amino acids. In germline, CDR1 is SGHAT, CDR2 FQNNGV. Trimming took 2 bases from V and 5 from J, leaving 15 bases between them. CDR3 sequence reads: CASSLYARGIETQYF. The CDR3 coding sequence is TGTGCCAGCAGCTTATACGCAAGGGGGATCGAGACCCAGTACTTC.

The sample holds a few counts of this clonotype. The gene calls are TRBV11-1 and TRBJ1-3; D remains ambiguous. Per the germline V gene, CDR1 is SGHAT and CDR2 is FQDESV (reference sequence). This CDR3 is 15 amino acids long. V dropped 5 bases and J dropped 0 bases, with 11 bases sitting between them. The CDR3 protein is CASSVRLLSGNTIYF. CDR3 coding DNA: TGTGCCAGCAGCGTTAGGCTCCTCTCTGGAAACACCATATATTTT.

This clonotype was counted a few times. This may stem from a read error, because a much larger clone lies one nucleotide away. The chain carries TRBV12-3 or TRBV12-4 and TRBJ1-4, with D unclear. The CDR3 has 14 amino acids. CDR3 sequence: CASSPPVINEKLSF. The CDR3 DNA reads as TGTGCCAGCAGCCCCCCCGTGATCAATGAAAAACTGTCTTTT.

Concerning this clonotype: A much larger clone lies a single base off, so this may be a read error. V usage is TRBV15 and J usage is TRBJ2-7; possibly TRBD1 for D (5 bases). The better agreement between TRBJ2-1 and the DNA end casts doubt on the J call. The length of the CDR3 is 13 residues. From germline, CDR1 is LNHNV and CDR2 YYDKDF (reference sequence). CDR3 region: CATSRDRAYEQFF. The CDR3 nucleotides are TGTGCCACCAGCAGAGACAGGGCCTACGAGCAGTTCTTC.

This chain connects TRBV5-5 to TRBJ2-7; no reliable D call. CDR3 length: 15 amino acids. V was cut by 0 bases and J by 2 bases, with 12 bases left in between. Germline loops: CDR1 SGHKS, CDR2 YYEKEE (reference sequence). The CDR3 DNA sequence: TGTGCCAGCAGCTTGGAGGTGACGGGCGCCTACGAGCAGTACTTC. Its translation is CASSLEVTGAYEQYF.

This clonotype was seen only a few times. The chain employs TRBV11-2 and TRBJ1-4; D ambiguous. Germline V gives CDR1 SGHAT, CDR2 FQNNGV. Trimming shortened V by 5 bases and J by 3 bases, and 10 bases separated the two germline ends. CDR3 size: 14 residues. CDR3 in DNA: TGTGCCAGCAGCCCGGTTTTGGCTAATGAAAAACTGTTTTTT. Its protein is CASSPVLANEKLFF.

This clonotype was recorded at least ten times. The chain has TRBV28 and TRBJ1-1; unclear D gene. Trimming shortened V by 5 bases and J by 10 bases, and 11 bases separated the two germline ends. The germline V gene encodes CDR1 MDHEN and CDR2 SYDVKM. CDR3 length: 11 amino acids. This CDR3 reads CASSPGVSAFF. CDR3 coding DNA: TGTGCCAGCAGTCCCGGAGTATCAGCTTTCTTT.

The genes are TRBV3-1 and TRBJ2-2; D is undetermined. This CDR3 is 12 amino acids long. V was clipped by 6 bases and J by 8 bases, with 10 bases between them. Germline V CDR1 and CDR2: LGHDT, YNNKEL (reference sequence). CDR3 protein: CASSYSLGELFF. CDR3 nucleotides: TGTGCCAGCAGTTACTCGCTTGGGGAGCTGTTTTTT.

The V and J genes are TRBV18 and TRBJ2-4; TRBD1 is a possible D gene (5 bases). V lost 1 base and J 7 bases, leaving 11 bases between the germline ends. This CDR3 has 14 amino acids. The V gene's germline CDR1 is KGHSH and CDR2 LQKENI. The CDR3 here is CASSPLGQDNIQYF. CDR3 sequence (DNA): TGTGCCAGCTCACCACTGGGGCAGGATAACATTCAGTACTTC.

The V and J genes are TRBV11-2 and TRBJ1-3; 8 nucleotides agree with TRBD1. The CDR3 contains 15 residues. Per germline, CDR1 SGHAT and CDR2 FQNNGV. Unmatched junction bases numbered 6, after V lost 5 bases and J lost 3 bases. This CDR3 is CASSRQGFSGNTIYF. The DNA for the CDR3 is TGTGCCAGCAGCAGACAGGGGTTTAGTGGAAACACCATATATTTT.

This clonotype appeared many times. The V and J genes are TRBV7-9 and TRBJ2-7; D perhaps matches TRBD2 (5 bases). V shed 2 bases and J shed 4 bases, with 9 bases lying between them. From germline, CDR1 is SEHNR and CDR2 FQNEAQ (reference sequence). The CDR3 sequence is 13 residues long. Written as DNA, the CDR3 is TGTGCCAGCAGCTTAAAAGCGGAGTACGAGCAGTACTTC. Its translation is CASSLKAEYEQYF.

This clonotype was seen many times. The J gene is TRBJ1-4, the V gene TRBV12-3 or TRBV12-4; 8 bases match TRBD1. V shed 8 bases, J shed 3 bases, and the junction held 8 bases outside the gene matches. This CDR3 contains 15 residues. CDR3 loop: CASGPWTGPNEKLFF. In nucleotides, the CDR3 is TGTGCCAGCGGCCCCTGGACAGGGCCTAATGAAAAACTGTTTTTT.

This rearrangement joins TRBV6-4 to TRBJ1-6; maybe TRBD1 (6 bases). Germline V CDR1 and CDR2: MRHNA, SNTAGT. The CDR3 has 13 residues. V was shortened by 2 bases and J by 14 bases, with 13 bases between the two germline ends. For the CDR3, the DNA is TGTGCCAGCAGTGACATGAGGGGGTCAGCCCTCCACTTT. Amino acids: CASSDMRGSALHF.

The chain combines TRBV6-1 with TRBJ1-6; possible D gene TRBD1, 5 bases. Trimming left V 7 bases short and J 0 bases short, with 22 bases between. The CDR3 is 19 amino acids. CDR1 MNHNS and CDR2 SASEGT come from the germline V gene. CDR3: CASTRDGGAATSYNSPLHF. Here the CDR3 DNA reads TGTGCCAGCACCCGAGACGGTGGGGCGGCGACCTCCTATAATTCACCCCTCCACTTT.

Note on this clonotype: This clone may be a read error of a much larger clone one base away. V gene TRBV6-1 combines with J gene TRBJ1-4; D remains ambiguous. The CDR3 contains 10 residues. Germline CDR1 MNHNS, CDR2 SASEGT. V was clipped by 7 bases and J by 7 bases, with 4 bases between them. The chain's CDR3 is CASIGEKLFF. In nucleotides, the CDR3 is TGTGCCAGCATAGGTGAAAAACTGTTTTTT.

This clonotype was observed many times. The rearrangement links TRBV7-6 to TRBJ2-5; D unclear. Deletions cut 2 bases from V and 5 bases from J, with 6 bases between. This CDR3 is built from 12 residues. CDR1 and CDR2 (germline): SGHVS, FNYEAQ. DNA for the CDR3: TGTGCCAGCAGCTTATTGTGGGAGACCCAGTACTTC. It encodes CASSLLWETQYF.

This clonotype was seen more than once but under ten times. The rearrangement joins TRBV29-1 to TRBJ1-1, with D uncertain. Germline V gene data show CDR1 as SQVTM and CDR2 as ANQGSEA. CDR3 length: 13 residues. Trimming left V 7 bases short and J 4 bases short, with 16 bases between. Here the CDR3 DNA reads TGCAGCGGCTCTATTGAGTTCAGCACTGAAGCTTTCTTT. Translating it yields CSGSIEFSTEAFF.

The chain has TRBV10-3 and TRBJ1-1; D gene ambiguous. V lost 11 bases to trimming and J lost 0 bases, with 13 bases between them. This CDR3 has 13 residues. In germline, CDR1 is ENHRY, CDR2 SYGVKD. This chain's CDR3 is CALKGDLNTEAFF. Here the CDR3 DNA reads TGTGCCCTAAAGGGAGACTTGAACACTGAAGCTTTCTTT.

The table lists this clonotype with many counts. J is TRBJ2-7 and V is TRBV7-8; D possibly corresponds to TRBD2 (7 bases). CDR1 and CDR2 (germline): SGHVS, FQNEAQ. The ends were cut back, 6 bases at V and 0 bases at J, with 15 bases in the middle. The CDR3 runs 15 residues. The CDR3 bases are TGTGCCAGCAGGGGAGGGGGACTGAACTCCTACGAGCAGTACTTC. It is translated as CASRGGGLNSYEQYF.

The V call is TRBV11-2, the J call TRBJ1-3; a possible D gene is TRBD1 (5 bases). V gave up 4 bases and J gave up 7 bases, with 8 bases separating them. The length of the CDR3 is 12 residues. Germline assignment: CDR1 SGHAT and CDR2 FQNNGV. In nucleotides, the CDR3 is TGTGCCAGCAGCTCCGGGACGAACACCATATATTTT. This codes for CASSSGTNTIYF.

Ten or more counts support this clonotype. This chain joins TRBV9 and TRBJ1-2, with D possibly matching TRBD1 (5 bases). The V and J ends lost 3 bases and 7 bases respectively, with 10 bases between them. The CDR3 consists of 12 residues. CDR1 SGDLS and CDR2 YYNGEE come from the germline V gene. The DNA of the CDR3 is TGTGCCAGCAGCGCCCAGGGAGTTGGCTACACCTTC. Its translation is CASSAQGVGYTF. Complete variable domain (other parts from reference TRBV9 and TRBJ1-2): DSGVTQTPKHLITATGQRVTLRCSPRSGDLSVYWYQQSLDQGLQFLIQYYNGEERAKGNILERFSAQQFPDLHSELNLSSLELGDSALYFCASSAQGVGYTFGSGTRLTVV.

In this sample, this clonotype turned up a few times. The chain is built from TRBV12-3 or TRBV12-4 and TRBJ2-1; TRBD2 aligns across 8 bases. Trimming at V came to 5 bases and at J to 8 bases, leaving 14 bases not matched to a gene. This CDR3 has 16 amino acids. The chain's CDR3 is CASSVAGGYGGDEQFF. In nucleotides, the CDR3 is TGTGCCAGCAGTGTGGCGGGGGGCTACGGGGGTGATGAGCAGTTCTTC.

This clonotype was counted many times. The chain recombines TRBV6-1 with TRBJ1-5; D is undetermined. This CDR3 has 14 residues. V shed 2 bases and J shed 1 base, with 6 bases lying between them. Germline CDR1 MNHNS, CDR2 SASEGT. The CDR3 is CASSELRSNQPQHF. Written as DNA, the CDR3 is TGTGCCAGCAGTGAACTTCGGAGCAATCAGCCCCAGCATTTT.

This clonotype was recorded at least ten times. The rearrangement joins TRBV5-1 to TRBJ1-1; D ambiguous. Trimming removed 4 bases at V and 4 bases at J, with 11 bases between. This CDR3 has 13 residues. CDR1 and CDR2 (germline): SGHRS, YFSETQ. CDR3 in DNA: TGCGCCAGCAGCCCTTTATTGGGCACTGAAGCTTTCTTT. This sequence encodes CASSPLLGTEAFF.

This clonotype was counted ten times or more. The chain recombines TRBV9 with TRBJ2-1; 10 bases are shared with TRBD2. The ends lost 3 bases at V and 3 bases at J; junction bases unmatched: 6. The CDR3 is 16 amino acids. Germline assignment: CDR1 SGDLS and CDR2 YYNGEE. CDR3 bases: TGTGCCAGCAGCGAAATCGAGCGGGGGGGCTACAATGAGCAGTTCTTC. Amino acids: CASSEIERGGYNEQFF.

V and J are TRBV11-1 and TRBJ1-6; D gene unclear. Germline V gene sequence: CDR1 SGHAT, CDR2 FQDESV (reference sequence). Between the trimmed V and J ends, which lost 1 base and 3 bases, there was a span of 4 bases. This CDR3 has 14 amino acids. CDR3 sequence: CASSLVLYNSPLHF. The CDR3 nucleotides read TGTGCCAGCAGCTTAGTTCTCTATAATTCACCCCTCCACTTT.

This clonotype is medium-sized (0.01 to 0.1%). V usage is TRBV6-1 and J usage is TRBJ2-1; TRBD1 aligns across 8 bases. J was trimmed by 5 bases and V by 1 base; bases with no gene match: 10. The germline CDR1 and CDR2 sequences are MNHNS and SASEGT. This CDR3 is 17 amino acids long. The CDR3 DNA follows: TGTGCCAGCAGTGAAGTCGCAATAGCGACAGGGGACAATGAGCAGTTCTTC. It yields the protein CASSEVAIATGDNEQFF.

The gene calls are TRBV27 and TRBJ2-1, with D perhaps TRBD1 (6 bases). Trimming cost V 3 bases and J 3 bases, with 12 bases left between them. This CDR3 spans 15 amino acids. CDR1 MNHEY and CDR2 SMNVEV come from the germline V gene (reference sequence). CDR3 sequence (DNA): TGTGCCAGCAGTTTCACAGGGCTAGGCTACAATGAGCAGTTCTTC. Translated: CASSFTGLGYNEQFF.

This clonotype was recorded at least ten times. The V call is TRBV18, the J call TRBJ2-5; tentatively, D is TRBD1 (5 bases). The V gene lost 3 bases and the J gene lost 1 base, with 6 bases spanning the gap. This CDR3 is 13 amino acids long. Germline CDR1 reads KGHSH; CDR2 reads LQKENI. CDR3 bases: TGTGCCAGCTCACCGGACATCCAAGAGACCCAGTACTTC. Amino acid sequence: CASSPDIQETQYF.